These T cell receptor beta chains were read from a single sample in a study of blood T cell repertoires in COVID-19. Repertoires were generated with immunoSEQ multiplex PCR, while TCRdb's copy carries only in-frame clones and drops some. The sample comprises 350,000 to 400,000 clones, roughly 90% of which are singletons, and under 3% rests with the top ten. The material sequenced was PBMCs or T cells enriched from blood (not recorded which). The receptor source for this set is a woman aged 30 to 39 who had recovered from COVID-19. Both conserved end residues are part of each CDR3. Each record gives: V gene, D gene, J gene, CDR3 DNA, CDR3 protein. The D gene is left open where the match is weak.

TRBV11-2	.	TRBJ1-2	TGTGCCAGCAGCTTAGATACCACTCGAGGCTACACCTTC	CASSLDTTRGYTF
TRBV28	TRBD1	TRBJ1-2	TGTGCCAGCAGTTTATTTCCGGGACAGGGTTTGGCAAACTATGGCTACACCTTC	CASSLFPGQGLANYGYTF
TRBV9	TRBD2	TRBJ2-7	TGTGCCAGCAGCGTAGGAGTAGCGGGGCGGGGGGAGCAGTACTTC	CASSVGVAGRGEQYF
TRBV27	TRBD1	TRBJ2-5	TGTGCCAGCAGCCCGGACAGGGCTTTACAAGAGACCCAGTACTTC	CASSPDRALQETQYF
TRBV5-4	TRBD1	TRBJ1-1	TGTGCCAGCAGTCCCGGGACAGGGGCGATGATCACTGAAGCTTTCTTT	CASSPGTGAMITEAFF
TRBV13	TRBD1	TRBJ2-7	TGTGCCAGCAGCTTACGACAGGGACCCCACGAGCAGTACTTC	CASSLRQGPHEQYF
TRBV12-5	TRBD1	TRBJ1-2	TGTGCTAGTGGCCGGGACAGGGGCACCCATGGCTACACCTTC	CASGRDRGTHGYTF
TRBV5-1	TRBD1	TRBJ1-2	TGCGCCAGCAGCTTCGGACAGGCCAAAGACTATGGCTACACCTTC	CASSFGQAKDYGYTF
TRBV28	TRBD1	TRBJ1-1	TGTGCCAGCAGTCTCGAACAGGGGGGCACTGAAGCTTTCTTT	CASSLEQGGTEAFF
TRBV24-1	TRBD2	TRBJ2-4	TGTGCCACCAGTGATCGGGGGGGTCTAGCCAAAAACATTCAGTACTTC	CATSDRGGLAKNIQYF
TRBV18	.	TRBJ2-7	TGTGCCAGCTCACCACTACCGACGGGGGAGCAGTACTTC	CASSPLPTGEQYF
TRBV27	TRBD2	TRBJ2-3	TGTGCCAGCACCCGGGGGGGCAACACAGATACGCAGTATTTT	CASTRGGNTDTQYF
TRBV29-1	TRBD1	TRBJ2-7	TGCAGCGCAAAGACAGGGGTCGCCTACGAGCAGTACTTC	CSAKTGVAYEQYF
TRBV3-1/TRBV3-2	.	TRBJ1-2	TGTGCCAGCAGTGGCGAGGATGACTATGGCTACACCTTC	CASSGEDDYGYTF
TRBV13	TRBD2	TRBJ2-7	TGTGCCAGCAGCTTAAGAGCGGGGTCCTCCTACGAGCAGTACTTC	CASSLRAGSSYEQYF
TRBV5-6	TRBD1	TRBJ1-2	TGTGCCAGCAGCAAGGGACAGGGAACGGGATTGAATGGCTACACCTTC	CASSKGQGTGLNGYTF
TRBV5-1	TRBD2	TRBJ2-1	TGCGCCAGCAGCTTGAGGTCTAGCGGTAACAATGAGCAGTTCTTC	CASSLRSSGNNEQFF
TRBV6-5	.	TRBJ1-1	TGTGCCACCGGAATAGGGTTACAGGGAGAAGCTTTCTTT	CATGIGLQGEAFF
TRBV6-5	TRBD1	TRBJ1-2	TGTGCCAGCAGCCCCCGGACGGACAGGGTAGATGGCTACACCTTC	CASSPRTDRVDGYTF
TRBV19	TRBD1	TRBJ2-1	TGTGCCAGTATTAGTGGACAGGGAAACAATGAGCAGTTCTTC	CASISGQGNNEQFF
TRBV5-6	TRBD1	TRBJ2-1	TGTGCCAGCAGCGCTTGGCGTTTTACCGGGACAGGGGACAATGAGCAGTTCTTC	CASSAWRFTGTGDNEQFF
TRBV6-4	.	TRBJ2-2	TGTGCCAGCAGTGACCGATTTGTGGGAGTCACCGGGGAGCTGTTTTTT	CASSDRFVGVTGELFF
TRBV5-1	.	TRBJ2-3	TGCGCCAGCAGCGCAGGTCCCAGGGCCACAGATACGCAGTATTTT	CASSAGPRATDTQYF
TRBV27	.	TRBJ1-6	TGTGCCAGCAGTCTCCGGGATTCACCCCTCCACTTT	CASSLRDSPLHF